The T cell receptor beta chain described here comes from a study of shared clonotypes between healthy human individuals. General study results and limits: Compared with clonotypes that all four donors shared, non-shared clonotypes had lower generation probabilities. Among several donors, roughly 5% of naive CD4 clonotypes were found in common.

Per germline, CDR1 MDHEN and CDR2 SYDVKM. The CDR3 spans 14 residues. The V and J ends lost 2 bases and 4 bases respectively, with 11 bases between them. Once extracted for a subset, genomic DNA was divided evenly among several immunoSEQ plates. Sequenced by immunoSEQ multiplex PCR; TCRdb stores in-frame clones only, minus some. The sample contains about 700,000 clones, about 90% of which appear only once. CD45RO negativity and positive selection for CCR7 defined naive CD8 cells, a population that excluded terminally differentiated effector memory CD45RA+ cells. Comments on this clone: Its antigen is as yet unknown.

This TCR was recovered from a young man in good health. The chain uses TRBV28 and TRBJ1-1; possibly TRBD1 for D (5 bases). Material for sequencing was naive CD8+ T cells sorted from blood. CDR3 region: CASSLLPTVTEAFF. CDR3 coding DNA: TGTGCCAGCAGTTTACTACCGACAGTCACTGAAGCTTTCTTT. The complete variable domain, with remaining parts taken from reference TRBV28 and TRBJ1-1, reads DVKVTQSSRYLVKRTGEKVFLECVQDMDHENMFWYRQDPGLGLRLIYFSYDVKMKEKGDIPEGYSVSREKKERFSLILESASTNQTSMYLCASSLLPTVTEAFFGQGTRLTVV.